This T cell receptor (beta chain) is drawn from a study of long-term antiretroviral therapy in people with HIV (dated by TCRdb to about 2022). As for the study more broadly: The earliest samples were collected about a decade before the 2015 WHO recommendation for immediate ART, when ART was typically delayed until CD4 counts fell. Whether ART initiation and durable HIV suppression were associated with changes in peripheral blood TRB repertoire composition and diversity was tested in a retrospective serial study. From a few dozen adults with confirmed HIV infection, the cohort provided around 180 cryopreserved PBMC samples, gathered serially across a mean of around 6 years (range 1-12). About 35% of the 30 participants with HIV were female. No cross-contamination during QIAcube processing turned up in test extractions that ran a monoclonal T-cell line alongside around 32 polyclonal samples.

The immunoSEQ hsTCRB v3.0 assay was used at survey level resolution to sequence the TRB variable region. A depth of roughly 35,000-50,000 T-cell genomes per sample was targeted for TRB sequencing. TRB libraries were pooled and sequenced on an Illumina MiSeq using a v3 150-cycle kit. The authors processed their data as follows. Repertoire analysis ran in R within a reproducible Nextflow workflow covering QC, data transformation and analysis. LymphoSeq2, an R package for exploring AIRR-Seq data, was used to implement the custom analyses. Several samples that yielded fewer than 5000 total TRB sequences were excluded, so that approximately 200 HIV repertoires were analyzed. Among the 190 or so HIV repertoires that were kept, 59 were collected before ART initiation and more than 120 were collected after ART initiation. Repertoires were downsampled to 5000 TRB nucleotide sequences, with summary statistics averaged over 100 downsampling iterations. Only TRB sequences with CDR3 regions of at least seven amino acids were retained for analysis. Diversity was assessed using a clonality score derived from Shannon entropy and using the Gini coefficient. In the repertoire networks, any two of the top 5000 CDR3 amino acid sequences were linked whenever the two sequences differed by an edit distance of one. Antigen specificity groups and MHC restriction were predicted for TRB CDR3 amino acid sequences with GLIPH2. To flag known CMV, EBV, HIV or tissue antigen associations, CDR3 amino acid sequences were matched against VDJdb and McPAS-TCR. Pre-ART, post-ART and control groups were compared with Wilcoxon signed-rank tests and Holm-Bonferroni correction. Imported from immuneACCESS, the table was reduced by TCRdb to in-frame sequences with V and J called. These copies leave out some clones; in studies compared against another copy, an unresolved V gene accounts for under half, and the cause of the remainder is not known. Clone size and V and J calls were adopted from that table, with D and trimming inferred from the DNA. In all, the sample holds approximately 6,500 clones, and 80% to 90% of those were seen once. The ten most abundant clones make up 3% of the sample.

About this clone: This receptor's antigen is unknown. Within one base of it there is no much larger clone, and no base qualities were kept.

To be included, a participant needed at least one PBMC sample from before ART initiation plus at least two post-ART samples. Every participant with HIV received treatment in the United States of America. Cryopreserved samples of 1-10 million PBMC were thawed and washed before DNA extraction. At the time of the earliest PBMC sample for each participant with HIV, ages ranged from about 20 to 54 years. PBMC samples were contributed by each participant from 1-4 timepoints before ART initiation and 2-8 timepoints after ART initiation, with a median of 7 samples. Serial HIV viral load, CD4+ T-cell count, ART history and demographic data were obtained for every participant. Genomic DNA was extracted from unsorted PBMC with a Qiagen kit on a QIAcube, processed in batches of 12 samples. Including cysteine and phenylalanine, the CDR3 has 13 amino acids. The retained sequence is limited to the CDR3, 39 bases, with the frame set at the first base. V loses 6 bases, J loses 5 bases, and the germline ends lie 14 bases apart. CDR1 and CDR2 (LNHDA, SQIVND) derive from the germline V gene (reference sequence).

Study-level results and caveats: No data were available on ART adherence, viral resistance or therapy changes, limiting inferences about post-ART repertoire changes. The repertoire was dominated across all time points by expanded TRB clones identified before ART initiation, although this dominance was seen to fluctuate and to decrease in many PLHIV after ART. Because PBMC availability was limited, only the TCR beta chain was sequenced, with no alpha chain pairing. The samples were dated from about 2004 to 2018, and the ART regimens that were used may be less effective than current ART regimens. Because pre-ART samples had limited cell numbers, profiling was done on unsorted PBMC rather than on sorted CD4+ and CD8+ T cells. Starting ART was linked to a significant rise in TRB diversity, yet even with long-term ART the diversity remained significantly lower than in transplant donor controls. CDR3 length ranges in HIV repertoires were narrower than in controls, and network structure suggested an antigen-experienced repertoire with only a slight naive shift after ART.

Sequencing was performed on unsorted PBMCs, taken 3.7 years after starting antiretroviral therapy. Recombination linked TRBV19 to TRBJ2-7; too little of a D gene remains to name it. This receptor was taken from a woman aged 45-60 years with HIV. The CDR3 reads as follows: CASSPGWVHEQYF. The nucleotide sequence is TGTGCCAGTAGCCCAGGTTGGGTGCACGAGCAGTACTTC.